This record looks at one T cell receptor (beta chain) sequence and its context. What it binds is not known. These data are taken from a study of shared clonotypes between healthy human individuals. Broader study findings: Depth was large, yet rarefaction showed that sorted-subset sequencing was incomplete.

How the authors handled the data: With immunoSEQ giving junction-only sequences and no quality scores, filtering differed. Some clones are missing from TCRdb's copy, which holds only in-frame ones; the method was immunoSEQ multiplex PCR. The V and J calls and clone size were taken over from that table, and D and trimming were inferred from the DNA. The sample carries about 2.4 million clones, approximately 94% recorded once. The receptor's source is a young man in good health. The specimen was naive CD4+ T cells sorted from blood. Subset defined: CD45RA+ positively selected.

The CDR3 is CASSRVSAYDEQFF. Written as DNA, the CDR3 is TGCGCCAGCAGCCGGGTTAGTGCATACGATGAGCAGTTCTTC. The J gene is TRBJ2-1, the V gene TRBV4-3, with unresolved D. Germline assignment: CDR1 LGHNA and CDR2 YSLEER. V shed 4 bases and J shed 8 bases, with 15 bases lying between them. This CDR3 is 14 amino acids long.